This T cell receptor (beta chain) was profiled in a study of blood T cell repertoires in COVID-19. Study at large: Samples taken during acute and convalescent COVID-19 were collected in the United States, Italy and Spain. PBMCs, B-cell-depleted T cells, or T cells provided the cDNA or gDNA that made up the material.

This clone was seen once. Germline V lookup: CDR1 LGHNA, CDR2 YNFKEQ. V was trimmed by 5 bases and J by 5 bases, leaving 14 bases between them. The CDR3 is made up of 14 amino acids. Authors' data handling: Amplification of reference gene primers provided the estimated nucleated cell counts. Assay used: immunoSEQ multiplex PCR; TCRdb lists only in-frame clones, some missing. V and J calls and clone size are given by that table; D and trimming were obtained from the DNA. This sample has about 120,000 clones, with 75% to 85% found just once. The clonotype originates from a human donor in a cohort sampled during active COVID-19. This sequence joins TRBV4-2 and TRBJ2-3, with D unresolved. Specimen: peripheral blood. In nucleotides, the CDR3 is TGTGCCAGCAGCGGCTGGGCTGGGTTAGATACGCAGTATTTT. It encodes CASSGWAGLDTQYF.